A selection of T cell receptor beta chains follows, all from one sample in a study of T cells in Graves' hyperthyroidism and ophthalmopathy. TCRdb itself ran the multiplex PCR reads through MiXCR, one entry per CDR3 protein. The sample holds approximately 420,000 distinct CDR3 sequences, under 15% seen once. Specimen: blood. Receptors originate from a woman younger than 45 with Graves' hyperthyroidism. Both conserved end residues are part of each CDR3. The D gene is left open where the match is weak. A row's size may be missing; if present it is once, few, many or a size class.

CDR3 protein: CSVLETSGRVQEGETQYF
CDR3 DNA: TGCAGCGTCCTCGAGACTAGCGGGAGGGTACAAGAGGGAGAGACCCAGTACTTC
V gene: TRBV29-1
J gene: TRBJ2-5
D gene: TRBD2
clone size: many
CDR3 length: 18

CDR3 protein: CASSPVPNEQFF
CDR3 DNA: TGTGCCAGCTCACCCGTGCCTAATGAGCAGTTCTTC
V gene: TRBV18
J gene: TRBJ2-1
D gene: -
clone size: -
CDR3 length: 12

CDR3 protein: CASSPRDLPEAFF
CDR3 DNA: TGTGCCAGCTCACCACGGGACCTCCCTGAAGCTTTCTTT
V gene: TRBV18
J gene: TRBJ1-1
D gene: -
clone size: many
CDR3 length: 13

CDR3 protein: CASSGRGTDTQYF
CDR3 DNA: TGTGCCAGCAGCGGGAGGGGAACAGATACGCAGTATTTT
V gene: TRBV27
J gene: TRBJ2-3
D gene: TRBD2
clone size: many
CDR3 length: 13

CDR3 protein: CASSPRDRGNEKLFF
CDR3 DNA: TGTGCCAGCAGCCCCCGGGACAGGGGTAATGAAAAACTGTTTTTT
V gene: TRBV3-1
J gene: TRBJ1-4
D gene: TRBD1
clone size: many
CDR3 length: 15

CDR3 protein: CASSPGTSGSVTQYF
CDR3 DNA: TGCGCCAGCAGCCCAGGGACTAGCGGGAGTGTGACCCAGTACTTC
V gene: TRBV5-1
J gene: TRBJ2-5
D gene: TRBD2
clone size: -
CDR3 length: 15

CDR3 protein: CSARDRYEQFF
CDR3 DNA: TGCAGTGCTAGGGACCGCTACGAGCAGTTCTTC
V gene: TRBV20-1
J gene: TRBJ2-1
D gene: -
clone size: -
CDR3 length: 11

CDR3 protein: CASSYAASYNEQFF
CDR3 DNA: TGTGCCAGCAGTTACGCGGCTAGTTACAATGAGCAGTTCTTC
V gene: TRBV6-1
J gene: TRBJ2-1
D gene: -
clone size: -
CDR3 length: 14

CDR3 protein: CASSLGEPTDTQYF
CDR3 DNA: TGTGCCAGCAGCTTAGGGGAACCGACAGATACGCAGTATTTT
V gene: TRBV11-3
J gene: TRBJ2-3
D gene: -
clone size: few
CDR3 length: 14

CDR3 protein: CASSPDRSLTEQYF
CDR3 DNA: TGTGCCAGCTCACCCGACAGGAGTTTGACCGAGCAGTACTTC
V gene: TRBV18
J gene: TRBJ2-7
D gene: -
clone size: many
CDR3 length: 14

CDR3 protein: CSVVTGTTYEQYF
CDR3 DNA: TGCAGCGTTGTGACAGGGACTACCTACGAGCAGTACTTC
V gene: TRBV29-1
J gene: TRBJ2-7
D gene: -
clone size: few
CDR3 length: 13

CDR3 protein: CASGKGLAEDNEQFF
CDR3 DNA: TGTGCCAGCGGCAAAGGACTAGCGGAAGACAATGAGCAGTTCTTC
V gene: TRBV9
J gene: TRBJ2-1
D gene: TRBD2
clone size: many
CDR3 length: 15

CDR3 protein: CASSQARGVSYEQYF
CDR3 DNA: TGCGCCAGCAGCCAAGCCCGGGGGGTCTCCTACGAGCAGTACTTC
V gene: TRBV4-1
J gene: TRBJ2-7
D gene: TRBD2
clone size: -
CDR3 length: 15

CDR3 protein: CASSESTPDTQYF
CDR3 DNA: TGTGCCAGCAGTGAATCTACCCCAGATACGCAGTATTTT
V gene: TRBV6-1
J gene: TRBJ2-3
D gene: -
clone size: few
CDR3 length: 13

CDR3 protein: CASSYIDRGQETQYF
CDR3 DNA: TGTGCCAGCAGTTACATTGACAGGGGACAAGAGACCCAGTACTTC
V gene: TRBV6-5
J gene: TRBJ2-5
D gene: TRBD1
clone size: -
CDR3 length: 15

CDR3 protein: CASSSYRSTPSYNEQFF
CDR3 DNA: TGTGCCAGCAGTTCCTATCGGTCGACGCCCTCCTACAATGAGCAGTTCTTC
V gene: TRBV28
J gene: TRBJ2-1
D gene: -
clone size: many
CDR3 length: 17

CDR3 protein: CASSQGRGNEQFF
CDR3 DNA: TGTGCCAGCAGCCAAGGGCGAGGCAATGAGCAGTTCTTC
V gene: TRBV7-2
J gene: TRBJ2-1
D gene: -
clone size: many
CDR3 length: 13

CDR3 protein: CASSLGREGPYNEQFF
CDR3 DNA: TGTGCCAGCAGTCTAGGTCGTGAAGGACCCTACAATGAGCAGTTCTTC
V gene: TRBV28
J gene: TRBJ2-1
D gene: -
clone size: many
CDR3 length: 16

CDR3 protein: CASSSPGQGPYEQYF
CDR3 DNA: TGTGCCAGCAGTTCACCGGGACAGGGACCGTACGAGCAGTACTTC
V gene: TRBV6-1
J gene: TRBJ2-7
D gene: TRBD1
clone size: many
CDR3 length: 15

CDR3 protein: CSARTFSSYEQYF
CDR3 DNA: TGCAGTGCGAGGACGTTCAGCTCCTACGAGCAGTACTTC
V gene: TRBV20-1
J gene: TRBJ2-7
D gene: -
clone size: many
CDR3 length: 13

CDR3 protein: CASNPWQDYGYTF
CDR3 DNA: TGTGCCAGCAATCCCTGGCAGGACTATGGCTACACCTTC
V gene: TRBV6-1
J gene: TRBJ1-2
D gene: -
clone size: -
CDR3 length: 13

CDR3 protein: CAWSVQATFDGYTF
CDR3 DNA: TGTGCCTGGAGTGTACAAGCCACGTTCGATGGCTACACCTTC
V gene: TRBV30
J gene: TRBJ1-2
D gene: -
clone size: many
CDR3 length: 14

CDR3 protein: CASSERGSNDEQYF
CDR3 DNA: TGTGCCAGCAGCGAACGCGGGAGTAACGACGAGCAGTACTTC
V gene: TRBV9
J gene: TRBJ2-7
D gene: TRBD2
clone size: few
CDR3 length: 14

CDR3 protein: CASSLILGGNQPQHF
CDR3 DNA: TGTGCCAGCAGCCTGATACTCGGGGGCAATCAGCCCCAGCATTTT
V gene: TRBV7-2
J gene: TRBJ1-5
D gene: -
clone size: -
CDR3 length: 15

CDR3 protein: CSGGGQSNSPLHF
CDR3 DNA: TGCAGTGGGGGGGGACAGAGTAATTCACCCCTCCACTTT
V gene: TRBV20-1
J gene: TRBJ1-6
D gene: TRBD1
clone size: many
CDR3 length: 13

CDR3 protein: CASSKEGQGRTEAFF
CDR3 DNA: TGCGCCAGCAGCAAGGAGGGGCAGGGAAGGACTGAAGCTTTCTTT
V gene: TRBV5-1
J gene: TRBJ1-1
D gene: -
clone size: many
CDR3 length: 15

CDR3 protein: CASRVIGQGLYGYTF
CDR3 DNA: TGTGCCAGCAGGGTAATCGGACAGGGCCTATATGGCTACACCTTC
V gene: TRBV25-1
J gene: TRBJ1-2
D gene: TRBD1
clone size: few
CDR3 length: 15

CDR3 protein: CASSSLGRRNSPLHF
CDR3 DNA: TGTGCCAGCAGTTCCCTCGGGCGGAGGAATTCACCCCTCCACTTT
V gene: TRBV12-3/TRBV12-4
J gene: TRBJ1-6
D gene: -
clone size: few
CDR3 length: 15

CDR3 protein: CSVSSGRRYNEQFF
CDR3 DNA: TGCAGCGTTAGTAGCGGGAGGAGGTACAATGAGCAGTTCTTC
V gene: TRBV29-1
J gene: TRBJ2-1
D gene: TRBD2
clone size: many
CDR3 length: 14

CDR3 protein: CATSGLGELFF
CDR3 DNA: TGTGCCACCAGTGGGCTGGGGGAGCTGTTTTTT
V gene: TRBV24-1
J gene: TRBJ2-2
D gene: -
clone size: few
CDR3 length: 11

CDR3 protein: CASSPDRRQTNEKLFF
CDR3 DNA: TGTGCCAGCTCACCAGACAGGCGGCAGACTAATGAAAAACTGTTTTTT
V gene: TRBV18
J gene: TRBJ1-4
D gene: -
clone size: -
CDR3 length: 16

CDR3 protein: CASSEGTSGSNEQFF
CDR3 DNA: TGTGCCAGCAGTGAAGGGACTAGCGGGAGTAATGAGCAGTTCTTC
V gene: TRBV6-1
J gene: TRBJ2-1
D gene: TRBD2
clone size: many
CDR3 length: 15

CDR3 protein: CASSFHGNYGYTF
CDR3 DNA: TGTGCCAGCAGCTTCCACGGAAACTATGGCTACACCTTC
V gene: TRBV7-3
J gene: TRBJ1-2
D gene: -
clone size: many
CDR3 length: 13

CDR3 protein: CATSDPTDGQNYGYTF
CDR3 DNA: TGTGCCACCAGTGATCCGACCGACGGACAGAACTATGGCTACACCTTC
V gene: TRBV24-1
J gene: TRBJ1-2
D gene: -
clone size: few
CDR3 length: 16

CDR3 protein: CASSLEAGDYGYTF
CDR3 DNA: TGTGCCAGCAGCTTAGAGGCAGGGGACTATGGCTACACCTTC
V gene: TRBV11-2
J gene: TRBJ1-2
D gene: -
clone size: few
CDR3 length: 14

CDR3 protein: CASTGTGTFEQYF
CDR3 DNA: TGTGCCAGCACCGGGACAGGGACTTTCGAGCAGTACTTC
V gene: TRBV2
J gene: TRBJ2-7
D gene: TRBD1
clone size: few
CDR3 length: 13

CDR3 protein: CASSSETGELFF
CDR3 DNA: TGTGCCAGCAGTTCAGAGACCGGGGAGCTGTTTTTT
V gene: TRBV28
J gene: TRBJ2-2
D gene: -
clone size: many
CDR3 length: 12

CDR3 protein: CASSASGSIGEQFF
CDR3 DNA: TGTGCCAGCAGCGCTAGCGGGAGTATCGGTGAGCAGTTCTTC
V gene: TRBV6-1
J gene: TRBJ2-1
D gene: TRBD2
clone size: -
CDR3 length: 14

CDR3 protein: CASSQDYASSYEQYF
CDR3 DNA: TGTGCCAGCAGCCAAGATTATGCCAGTTCCTACGAGCAGTACTTC
V gene: TRBV4-2
J gene: TRBJ2-7
D gene: -
clone size: -
CDR3 length: 15

CDR3 protein: CASSHGDGLPGEETQYF
CDR3 DNA: TGCGCCAGCAGCCATGGCGACGGCTTGCCGGGGGAAGAGACCCAGTACTTC
V gene: TRBV4-1
J gene: TRBJ2-5
D gene: -
clone size: few
CDR3 length: 17

CDR3 protein: CASVEVLAGGSYNEQFF
CDR3 DNA: TGTGCCAGCGTTGAAGTTCTAGCGGGAGGCTCCTACAATGAGCAGTTCTTC
V gene: TRBV7-9
J gene: TRBJ2-1
D gene: TRBD2
clone size: -
CDR3 length: 17

CDR3 protein: CSVVKFNEQFF
CDR3 DNA: TGCAGCGTTGTCAAGTTCAATGAGCAGTTCTTC
V gene: TRBV29-1
J gene: TRBJ2-1
D gene: -
clone size: -
CDR3 length: 11

CDR3 protein: CASSSPPGQQYF
CDR3 DNA: TGTGCCAGCAGTTCTCCACCGGGACAGCAGTACTTC
V gene: TRBV28
J gene: TRBJ2-7
D gene: -
clone size: few
CDR3 length: 12

CDR3 protein: CASSVRQGGDLREQYF
CDR3 DNA: TGTGCCAGCAGCGTTCGACAGGGGGGTGACCTTCGGGAGCAGTACTTC
V gene: TRBV9
J gene: TRBJ2-7
D gene: TRBD1
clone size: many
CDR3 length: 16

CDR3 protein: CATRGRTQVNEQFF
CDR3 DNA: TGTGCCACCAGGGGCAGGACGCAAGTGAATGAGCAGTTCTTC
V gene: TRBV15
J gene: TRBJ2-1
D gene: -
clone size: many
CDR3 length: 14

CDR3 protein: CASSLRRGAKNIQYF
CDR3 DNA: TGTGCCAGCAGCCTTCGACGGGGGGCTAAAAACATTCAGTACTTC
V gene: TRBV5-8
J gene: TRBJ2-4
D gene: -
clone size: few
CDR3 length: 15

CDR3 protein: CASSFGGRIDTQYF
CDR3 DNA: TGTGCCAGCAGCTTTGGCGGGAGGATAGATACGCAGTATTTT
V gene: TRBV7-8
J gene: TRBJ2-3
D gene: TRBD2
clone size: many
CDR3 length: 14

CDR3 protein: CATRLALGTDTQYF
CDR3 DNA: TGTGCCACCAGACTAGCCCTAGGCACAGATACGCAGTATTTT
V gene: TRBV28
J gene: TRBJ2-3
D gene: TRBD2
clone size: many
CDR3 length: 14

CDR3 protein: CASSLITGSDQETQYF
CDR3 DNA: TGTGCCAGCAGCTTGATTACAGGGTCCGACCAAGAGACCCAGTACTTC
V gene: TRBV5-5
J gene: TRBJ2-5
D gene: -
clone size: few
CDR3 length: 16

CDR3 protein: CASSPMDREETQYF
CDR3 DNA: TGTGCCAGCAGCCCTATGGACAGGGAAGAGACCCAGTACTTC
V gene: TRBV7-2
J gene: TRBJ2-5
D gene: TRBD1
clone size: few
CDR3 length: 14

CDR3 protein: CASSQALDRGWAGSSYNEQFF
CDR3 DNA: TGCGCCAGCAGCCAAGCGCTTGACAGGGGGTGGGCGGGCAGCTCCTACAATGAGCAGTTCTTC
V gene: TRBV4-1
J gene: TRBJ2-1
D gene: TRBD1
clone size: -
CDR3 length: 21

CDR3 protein: CSVVLGSNQPQHF
CDR3 DNA: TGCAGCGTTGTCCTCGGCAGCAATCAGCCCCAGCATTTT
V gene: TRBV29-1
J gene: TRBJ1-5
D gene: -
clone size: few
CDR3 length: 13

CDR3 protein: CASRKGSRTTYNEQFF
CDR3 DNA: TGTGCCAGCAGGAAGGGCTCTAGGACCACCTACAATGAGCAGTTCTTC
V gene: TRBV2
J gene: TRBJ2-1
D gene: -
clone size: few
CDR3 length: 16

CDR3 protein: CSVEREHLQETQYF
CDR3 DNA: TGCAGCGTTGAAAGGGAACACCTCCAAGAGACCCAGTACTTC
V gene: TRBV29-1
J gene: TRBJ2-5
D gene: -
clone size: few
CDR3 length: 14